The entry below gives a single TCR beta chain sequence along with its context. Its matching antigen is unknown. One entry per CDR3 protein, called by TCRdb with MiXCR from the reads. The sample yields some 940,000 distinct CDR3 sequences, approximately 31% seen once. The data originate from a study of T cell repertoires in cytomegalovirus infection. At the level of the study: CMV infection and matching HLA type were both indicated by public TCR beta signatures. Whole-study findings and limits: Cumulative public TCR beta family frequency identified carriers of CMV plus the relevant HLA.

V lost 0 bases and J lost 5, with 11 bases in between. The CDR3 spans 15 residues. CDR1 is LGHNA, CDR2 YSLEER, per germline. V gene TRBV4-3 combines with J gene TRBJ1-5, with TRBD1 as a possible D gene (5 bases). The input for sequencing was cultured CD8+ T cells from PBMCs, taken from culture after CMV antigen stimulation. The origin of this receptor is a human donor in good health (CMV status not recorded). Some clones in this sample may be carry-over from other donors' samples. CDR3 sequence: CASSQDIRVDQPQHF. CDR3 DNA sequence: TGCGCCAGCAGCCAAGATATCAGGGTGGATCAGCCCCAGCATTTT.